The clone carrying this T cell receptor (beta chain) has just a few counts. Its target is not known. This sample stems from a study of shared clonotypes between healthy human individuals. Study-wide background: The study used three CD4 naive, three CD4 memory, two CD8 naive and one CD8 memory plate per donor.

Notes on the study in general: In contrast to clonotypes shared by all four donors, non-shared clonotypes had lower generation probabilities. With a handful of donors compared, around 4.7% of naive CD4 clonotypes were shared.

The repertoire was sequenced with immunoSEQ multiplex PCR; TCRdb's copy has only in-frame clones and lacks some. The sample consists of some 2,500,000 clones, 85% to 95% of them appearing once. CD4+ cell separation produced CD45RA+ naive and CD45RA-negative memory subsets. Germline lookup yields CDR1 MGHRA and CDR2 YSYEKL. The CDR3 is 15 amino acids. Trimming stripped 4 bases from V and 3 bases from J, with 13 bases between. Sequencing was done on a sample of naive CD4+ T cells from PBMCs. Noted subset: CD45RA+ positively selected. The TCR sequence derives from a man aged 18-30 years in good health. Some clones in this sample may be carry-over from other donors' samples. The chain carries TRBV4-1 and TRBJ1-5, with unresolved D. The CDR3 reads CASSLKVGDNQPQHF. CDR3 in DNA: TGCGCCAGCAGCCTCAAGGTGGGAGACAATCAGCCCCAGCATTTT.